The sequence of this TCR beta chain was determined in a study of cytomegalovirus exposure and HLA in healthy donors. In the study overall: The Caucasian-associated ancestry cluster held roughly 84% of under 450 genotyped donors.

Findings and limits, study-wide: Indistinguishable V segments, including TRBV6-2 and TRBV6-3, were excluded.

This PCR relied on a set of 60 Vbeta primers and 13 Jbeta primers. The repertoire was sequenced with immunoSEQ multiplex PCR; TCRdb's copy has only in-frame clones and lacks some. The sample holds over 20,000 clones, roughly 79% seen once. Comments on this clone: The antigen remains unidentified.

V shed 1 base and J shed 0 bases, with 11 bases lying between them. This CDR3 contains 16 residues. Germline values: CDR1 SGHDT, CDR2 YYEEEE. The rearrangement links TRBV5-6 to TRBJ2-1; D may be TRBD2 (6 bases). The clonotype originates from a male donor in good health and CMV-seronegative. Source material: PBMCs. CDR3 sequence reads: CASSLNRGSSYNEQFF. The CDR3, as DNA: TGTGCCAGCAGCTTGAATCGGGGGAGCTCCTACAATGAGCAGTTCTTC.